The 6 T cell receptor beta chains reported below all come from one sample, sequenced in a study of read filtering for tumor transcriptome and immune sequencing. From approximately 430 ng of RNA, a library with molecular barcoded alpha/delta and beta/gamma adaptors was made. TCRdb called the reads again in MiXCR, with one record for every CDR3 protein. The sample consists of 94,000 or so distinct CDR3 sequences, 10% to 15% of them appearing once. Sequenced input: a population of CD138-negative cells sorted from bone marrow. These receptors were taken from a donor aged 40 or older with multiple myeloma.

In this sample, this clonotype turned up many times. The chain has TRBV5-1 and TRBJ1-2; 7 nucleotides match TRBD1. Germline V gene sequence: CDR1 SGHRS, CDR2 YFSETQ. J lost 0 bases, V lost 4 bases, and 12 bases had no gene match. The CDR3 contains 17 residues. This chain's CDR3 is CASSRPEQGWANYGYTF. In DNA, the CDR3 is TGCGCCAGCAGCCGGCCTGAACAGGGGTGGGCTAACTATGGCTACACCTTC.

This clonotype was counted at least ten times. V usage is TRBV2 and J usage is TRBJ2-3, with no clear D. The CDR3 sequence is 14 residues long. V was pared by 7 bases and J by 4 bases, with 15 bases between. CDR1 is SNHLY, CDR2 FYNNEI, per germline. The chain's CDR3 is CASTDGGVADTQYF. DNA of the CDR3: TGTGCCAGCACCGACGGTGGGGTGGCAGATACGCAGTATTTT.

This clonotype appeared many times. The chain links TRBV6-1 to TRBJ2-1, with 7 bases lining up with TRBD2. CDR1 and CDR2 from the germline V gene are MNHNS and SASEGT. The CDR3 is made up of 15 amino acids. V lost 5 bases and J lost 9; bases outside the gene matches: 13. The CDR3 DNA reads as TGTGCCAGCAGTACTACAGAGGGAGGGCAGAGTGAGCAGTTCTTC. Protein product: CASSTTEGGQSEQFF.

This clonotype was seen more than once but under ten times. The gene calls are TRBV5-1 and TRBJ1-4; weak D call: TRBD1 (6 bases). This CDR3 contains 15 residues. The V end lost 1 base, the J end lost 7 bases, and 14 bases lay between the germline ends. CDR1 is SGHRS, CDR2 YFSETQ, per germline. DNA of the CDR3: TGCGCCAGCAGCTTGCAGGGAGGAGGGGGTGAAAAACTGTTTTTT. Residues: CASSLQGGGGEKLFF.

This clonotype was seen many times. The chain has TRBV12-5 and TRBJ2-7, with D uncertain. The CDR3 has 12 residues. The V and J ends lost 3 bases and 7 bases respectively, with 10 bases between them. The germline gives CDR1 LGHNT, CDR2 FRNRAP. DNA for the CDR3: TGTGCTAGTGGTTTATTAGCCGGTGAGCAGTACTTC. Translated, it gives CASGLLAGEQYF. The variable domain in full, with the rest retrieved from reference TRBV12-5 and TRBJ2-7, is DARVTQTPRHKVTEMGQEVTMRCQPILGHNTVFWYRQTMMQGLELLAYFRNRAPLDDSGMPKDRFSAEMPDATLATLKIQPSEPRDSAVYFCASGLLAGEQYFGPGTRLTVT.

There are a few counts of this clonotype. The gene calls are TRBV5-1 and TRBJ2-3, with D maybe TRBD1 (5 bases). This CDR3 has 15 residues. V was shortened by 1 base and J by 4 bases, with 13 bases between the two germline ends. From germline, CDR1 is SGHRS and CDR2 YFSETQ. This CDR3 is CASSLWALGADTQYF. The CDR3 nucleotides read TGCGCCAGCAGCTTGTGGGCCCTAGGGGCAGATACGCAGTATTTT. Combining the CDR3 with reference TRBV5-1 and TRBJ2-3 gives the whole variable domain KAGVTQTPRYLIKTRGQQVTLSCSPISGHRSVSWYQQTPGQGLQFLFEYFSETQRNKGNFPGRFSGRQFSNSRSEMNVSTLELGDSALYLCASSLWALGADTQYFGPGTRLTVL.